This TCR beta chain was obtained from a study of T cells in Graves' hyperthyroidism and ophthalmopathy. Study-wide findings and caveats: Stable hyperthyroidism was told apart from ophthalmopathy by a model built on 13 V-J features. In blood, most of the thyroid clonotypes expanded above 0.001 were also present. Onset of ophthalmopathy came a median roughly 6.5 months after the model predicted it.

Thyroid ultrasound, orbital computed tomography, clinical symptoms, and serum thyroxine and TRAb underpinned diagnoses. This CDR3 region has 14 residues. The ends were cut back, 4 bases at V and 1 base at J, with 10 bases in the middle. Germline CDR1 reads MDHEN; CDR2 reads SYDVKM. What was amplified from RNA transcripts were TCR beta CDR3 regions. When the TCR CDR3 underwent first-round RT-PCR, the HTBI primer set was used. TCRdb reprocessed the multiplex PCR reads via MiXCR and lists one record per CDR3 protein. The table has roughly 500,000 distinct CDR3 sequences, 35% to 50% seen once. This clonotype was seen a handful of times. The antigen is unknown.

This TCR was sampled from an adult woman with Graves' disease, either hyperthyroidism or ophthalmopathy (not recorded which). What was sequenced was peripheral blood or thyroid tissue (not recorded which). V gene TRBV28 combines with J gene TRBJ1-1; a weak D match, TRBD1 (5 bases). CDR3 residues: CASSSLTGNTEAFF. CDR3 in DNA: TGTGCCAGCAGTTCCCTTACAGGGAACACTGAAGCTTTCTTT.